Given below is one TCR beta chain in context. The data derive from a study of T-cell memory formation after mild COVID-19. This CDR3 contains 13 residues. Germline CDR1 reads DFQATT; CDR2 reads SNEGSKA (reference sequence). V was trimmed by 1 base and J by 3 bases, leaving 9 bases between them. TCRdb redid the calling of the 5' RACE reads with MiXCR, one entry per CDR3 protein. The top ten clones hold about 11% of a sample with 450,000 to 650,000 distinct CDR3 sequences, roughly 17% of them seen once. Sample: PBMCs or a T cell subset sorted from them (not recorded which). The TCR comes from an adult woman who had mild COVID-19 (a few samples of this study predate the infection). Cell type and time point are not known. The genes are TRBV20-1 and TRBJ1-1; no clear D gene. CDR3: CSARVGFDTEAFF. CDR3 nucleotide sequence: TGCAGTGCTAGAGTTGGGTTTGACACTGAAGCTTTCTTT.